These 9 T cell receptor beta chains share one sample of origin, sequenced in a study of cytomegalovirus exposure and HLA in healthy donors. Vbeta (60) and Jbeta (13) primers were used in the PCR. Using immunoSEQ multiplex PCR, the repertoire was profiled, and TCRdb retains in-frame clones only, with some absent. The table records fewer than 200,000 clones, around 88% of them present only once. The sample taken for sequencing was PBMCs. The origin of the receptors is a man aged 35 to 55 in good health and CMV-seropositive.

This chain joins TRBV10-3 and TRBJ2-1, with D hard to call. The CDR3 length is 12 residues. Looked up from germline, CDR1 is ENHRY and CDR2 is SYGVKD. V lost 1 base, J lost 5 bases, and 3 bases lay in between. The CDR3 DNA reads as TGTGCCATCAGTGAGTTAAACAATGAGCAGTTCTTC. Its translation: CAISELNNEQFF.

This clone is a singleton in its sample. The genes are TRBV6-5 and TRBJ2-2, with 9 bases lining up with TRBD1. Germline CDR1 is MNHEY and CDR2 is SVGAGI. The CDR3 has 15 amino acids. With V trimmed by 4 bases and J by 7 bases, 7 bases remained unmatched. The CDR3 protein is CASSSTGGIGGELFF. DNA of the CDR3: TGTGCCAGCAGTTCAACAGGGGGCATCGGCGGGGAGCTGTTTTTT.

The chain recombines TRBV7-9 with TRBJ1-2; 7 bases map to TRBD1. This CDR3 contains 14 residues. Germline V gene lookup returns CDR1 SEHNR and CDR2 FQNEAQ (reference sequence). The V gene end was trimmed by 5 bases and the J gene end by 6 bases; junction bases not matched to a gene: 9. The CDR3 loop is CASSAETGSDGYTF. CDR3 coding DNA: TGTGCCAGCAGCGCCGAGACAGGGTCTGATGGCTACACCTTC.

V gene TRBV6-5 combines with J gene TRBJ2-7, with D perhaps matching TRBD1 (8 bases). Between the trimmed V and J ends, which lost 10 bases and 2 bases, there was a span of 15 bases. From germline, CDR1 is MNHEY and CDR2 SVGAGI. CDR3 size: 13 residues. CDR3 nucleotides: TGTGCCACCGGGGGGACAGGTCCCTACGAGCAGTACTTC. The encoded protein is CATGGTGPYEQYF.

The V gene is TRBV25-1, the J gene TRBJ1-1, with D unclear. V was clipped by 3 bases and J by 1 base, with 9 bases between them. The germline V gene has CDR1 MGHDK and CDR2 SYGVNS. CDR3 size: 14 residues. The CDR3, as DNA: TGTGCCAGCAGTGATCTGCAAGCGAACACTGAAGCTTTCTTT. It translates to CASSDLQANTEAFF.

The chain couples TRBV9 to TRBJ2-2; no definite D call. The CDR3 totals 15 residues. Germline V gene sequence: CDR1 SGDLS, CDR2 YYNGEE. V was clipped by 4 bases and J by 1 base, with 11 bases between them. The CDR3 DNA is TGTGCCAGCAGCCAGGAAATTAGGAACACCGGGGAGCTGTTTTTT. Its protein product is CASSQEIRNTGELFF.

J is TRBJ1-5 and V is TRBV19; a weak D match, TRBD1 (6 bases). Germline values: CDR1 LNHDA, CDR2 SQIVND (reference sequence). This CDR3 is built from 14 residues. V was clipped by 5 bases and J by 4 bases, with 12 bases between them. CDR3 sequence (DNA): TGTGCCAGTAGTGGCCGGGACAAAAATCAGCCCCAGCATTTT. Amino acid sequence: CASSGRDKNQPQHF.

The chain employs TRBV5-1 and TRBJ2-7; a weak D match, TRBD1 (6 bases). The V and J ends lost 1 base and 7 bases respectively, with 15 bases between them. This CDR3 region has 14 residues. CDR1 and CDR2 from the germline V gene are SGHRS and YFSETQ. The CDR3: CASSLRQARGEQYF. For the CDR3, the DNA is TGCGCCAGCAGCTTGAGGCAGGCGAGGGGGGAGCAGTACTTC.

The chain employs TRBV7-6 and TRBJ2-2; D is perhaps TRBD1 (6 bases). The CDR3 covers 14 residues. V lost 3 bases, J lost 5 bases, and 10 bases lay in between. Per germline, CDR1 SGHVS and CDR2 FNYEAQ. The CDR3 region is CASSFTQGTGELFF. The DNA for the CDR3 is TGTGCCAGCAGCTTTACACAGGGTACCGGGGAGCTGTTTTTT. Complete variable domain (other parts from reference TRBV7-6 and TRBJ2-2): GAGVSQSPRYKVTKRGQDVALRCDPISGHVSLYWYRQALGQGPEFLTYFNYEAQQDKSGLPNDRFSAERPEGSISTLTIQRTEQRDSAMYRCASSFTQGTGELFFGEGSRLTVL.